Below are 10 T cell receptor beta chains sequenced from a single sample in a study of T cell responses to AZD1222 COVID-19 vaccine. Produced via immunoSEQ multiplex PCR; TCRdb's table is partial and in-frame only. The table has about 99,000 clones, 88% seen once; the top ten hold 2.8%. Sequences were derived from peripheral blood, sampled on day 0 of AZD1222 vaccination. The receptor source for this set is an adult in good health.

V gene TRBV27 combines with J gene TRBJ1-6; D possibly corresponds to TRBD1 (6 bases). CDR3 size: 15 residues. CDR1 and CDR2 from the germline V gene are MNHEY and SMNVEV (reference sequence). The V and J ends lost 3 bases and 8 bases respectively, with 14 bases between them. DNA of the CDR3: TGTGCCAGCAGTTTGGCAGGGGCGTATTATTCACCCCTCCACTTT. Amino acids: CASSLAGAYYSPLHF.

This sequence joins TRBV28 and TRBJ1-5; a possible D gene is TRBD1 (5 bases). From germline, CDR1 is MDHEN and CDR2 SYDVKM. Trimming removed 2 bases at V and 5 bases at J, with 10 bases between. The CDR3 has 14 amino acids. The CDR3 loop reads CASSLQGSDQPQHF. In DNA form, the CDR3 reads TGTGCCAGCAGTTTACAGGGAAGTGATCAGCCCCAGCATTTT.

The DNA of the CDR3 is TGTGCCAGCACGGGACAGGGCCTCTACGAGCAGTACTTC. It specifies CASTGQGLYEQYF. This chain links TRBV27 with TRBJ2-7; 9 bases match TRBD1. This CDR3 contains 13 residues. Germline trimming cut 7 bases from V and 3 bases from J; bases unmatched to any gene: 4. CDR1 and CDR2 from the germline V gene are MNHEY and SMNVEV (reference sequence).

The rearrangement uses TRBV3-1 (or the pseudogene TRBV3-2) and TRBJ1-3; D is undetermined. The CDR3 totals 12 residues. The V gene's germline CDR1 is LGHDT and CDR2 YNNKEL (reference sequence). V lost 3 bases and J lost 2, with 2 bases in between. The CDR3 loop reads CASSHPGNTIYF. CDR3 bases: TGTGCCAGCAGCCACCCTGGAAACACCATATATTTT.

This chain links TRBV30 with TRBJ1-6; no clear D gene. The CDR3 length is 13 residues. CDR1 GTSNPN and CDR2 SVGIG come from the germline V gene (reference sequence). Trimming shortened V by 7 bases and J by 7 bases, and 14 bases separated the two germline ends. The chain's CDR3 is CAFLTRTNSPLHF. The CDR3 DNA reads as TGTGCCTTCTTGACACGTACGAATTCACCCCTCCACTTT.

The CDR3 sequence is CASSLAGGGYNEQFF. The DNA for the CDR3 is TGTGCCAGCAGCCTAGCGGGAGGGGGTTACAATGAGCAGTTCTTC. The chain links TRBV3-1 (or the pseudogene TRBV3-2) to TRBJ2-1; 11 bases are a match to TRBD2. The CDR3 consists of 15 residues. V shed 4 bases, J shed 4 bases, and the junction held 3 bases outside the gene matches. CDR1 LGHDT and CDR2 YNNKEL come from the germline V gene (reference sequence).

The gene calls are TRBV27 and TRBJ1-2; tentatively, D is TRBD1 (6 bases). The CDR3 runs 16 residues. Germline CDR1 is MNHEY and CDR2 is SMNVEV (reference sequence). The ends were cut back, 1 base at V and 0 bases at J, with 12 bases in the middle. For the CDR3, the DNA is TGTGCCAGCAGTTTATTTGGGACAAGACCTAACTATGGCTACACCTTC. Protein: CASSLFGTRPNYGYTF.

The gene calls are TRBV3-1 (or the pseudogene TRBV3-2) and TRBJ2-7; TRBD1 is a possible D gene (5 bases). The CDR3 totals 16 residues. Per the germline V gene, CDR1 is LGHDT and CDR2 is YNNKEL (reference sequence). V lost 1 base, J lost 2 bases, and 15 bases lay in between. CDR3 sequence (DNA): TGTGCCAGCAGCCAAGCGCCTCTTGGGGCTGCCTACGAGCAGTACTTC. Translated: CASSQAPLGAAYEQYF.

The V and J genes are TRBV19 and TRBJ2-7; D is perhaps TRBD1 (6 bases). This CDR3 is built from 14 residues. Trimming shortened V by 4 bases and J by 4 bases, and 14 bases separated the two germline ends. CDR1 is LNHDA, CDR2 SQIVND, per germline (reference sequence). In DNA form, the CDR3 reads TGTGCCAGTAGTAACACCGGGACAACGTACGAGCAGTACTTC. Amino acid sequence: CASSNTGTTYEQYF.

The chain is built from TRBV28 and TRBJ1-2, with D unresolved. V gave up 3 bases and J gave up 4 bases, with 6 bases separating them. The V gene's germline CDR1 is MDHEN and CDR2 SYDVKM. The CDR3 covers 12 residues. CDR3 sequence reads: CASSFQRYGYTF. In DNA, the CDR3 is TGTGCCAGCAGTTTCCAGCGCTATGGCTACACCTTC.